The 14 T cell receptor beta chains given below trace back to one sample, sequenced in a study of cytomegalovirus exposure and HLA in healthy donors. The assay was immunoSEQ multiplex PCR, and TCRdb's table has in-frame clones only and misses some. This sample carries roughly 150,000 clones, about 88% of them seen once, and the ten largest clones take about 3.5%. Sequenced: PBMCs. The receptors derive from a woman younger than 30 in good health and CMV-seropositive.

The genes are TRBV6-6 and TRBJ2-7, with 9 bases lining up with TRBD2. The CDR3 has 16 residues. Germline CDR1 reads MNHNY; CDR2 reads SVGAGI (reference sequence). After removal of 0 bases from V and 5 bases from J, the junction contained 8 bases not matched to a gene. The CDR3 region has the DNA TGTGCCAGCAGTTACTCGGGTAGCGGGAGAGGGCACGAGCAGTACTTC. Translation gives CASSYSGSGRGHEQYF.

J is TRBJ2-5 and V is TRBV9; no clear D. The CDR3 totals 16 residues. The V and J ends lost 1 base and 0 bases respectively, with 13 bases between them. Germline V lookup: CDR1 SGDLS, CDR2 YYNGEE. In DNA, the CDR3 is TGTGCCAGCAGCGTAAATGTCGACGGGTACCAAGAGACCCAGTACTTC. Translation gives CASSVNVDGYQETQYF. Full variable domain (rest looked up from reference TRBV9 and TRBJ2-5): DSGVTQTPKHLITATGQRVTLRCSPRSGDLSVYWYQQSLDQGLQFLIQYYNGEERAKGNILERFSAQQFPDLHSELNLSSLELGDSALYFCASSVNVDGYQETQYFGPGTRLLVL.

The rearrangement joins TRBV27 to TRBJ2-2, with TRBD1 matching 7 bases. Trimming removed 6 bases from V and 2 bases from J; junction bases left unmatched: 12. The CDR3 length is 17 residues. CDR1 MNHEY and CDR2 SMNVEV come from the germline V gene (reference sequence). The CDR3 nucleotides read TGTGCCAGCAGCCTCACCGGGACAGTTGCTAACACCGGGGAGCTGTTTTTT. Translation: CASSLTGTVANTGELFF.

The chain employs TRBV29-1 and TRBJ2-1; a weak D match, TRBD1 (6 bases). Trimming removed 3 bases from V and 5 bases from J, with 11 bases in between. The CDR3 loop spans 13 amino acids. Germline CDR1 is SQVTM and CDR2 is ANQGSEA. The CDR3, as DNA: TGCAGCGTTGATTTTCGGACAGACAATGAGCAGTTCTTC. Its protein is CSVDFRTDNEQFF.

The rearrangement joins TRBV11-3 to TRBJ2-7; D not certain. V was cut by 5 bases and J by 4 bases, with 15 bases left in between. CDR3 length: 14 amino acids. The germline CDR1 and CDR2 sequences are SGHNT and YENEEA. The CDR3 nucleotides read TGTGCCAGCAGCGGGCCGGCCCGATGGTACGAGCAGTACTTC. Translating gives CASSGPARWYEQYF.

The J gene is TRBJ2-2, the V gene TRBV11-3, with D tentatively TRBD1 (6 bases). Trimming removed 9 bases at V and 0 bases at J, with 14 bases between. Per the germline V gene, CDR1 is SGHNT and CDR2 is YENEEA. The CDR3 sequence is 15 residues long. In DNA, the CDR3 is TGTGCCAGTCAAAACAGGGATTCGAACACCGGGGAGCTGTTTTTT. It specifies CASQNRDSNTGELFF.

This chain links TRBV5-1 with TRBJ2-2; TRBD2 might be the D (6 bases). Trimming removed 4 bases from V and 8 bases from J, with 15 bases in between. CDR1 is SGHRS and CDR2 is YFSETQ in the germline V gene. This CDR3 is built from 14 residues. CDR3 residues: CASSRDSARGELFF. The CDR3 region has the DNA TGCGCCAGCAGCCGGGACTCCGCGCGGGGGGAGCTGTTTTTT.

This chain connects TRBV11-3 to TRBJ2-1; a weak D match, TRBD2 (5 bases). This CDR3 has 15 amino acids. Germline V gene lookup returns CDR1 SGHNT and CDR2 YENEEA. V was pared by 4 bases and J by 3 bases, with 13 bases between. The CDR3 region is CASSSRLADYNEQFF. The CDR3 DNA reads as TGTGCCAGCAGCTCTAGGCTAGCAGACTACAATGAGCAGTTCTTC. Full variable domain (rest looked up from reference TRBV11-3 and TRBJ2-1): EAGVVQSPRYKIIEKKQPVAFWCNPISGHNTLYWYLQNLGQGPELLIRYENEEAVDDSQLPKDRFSAERLKGVDSTLKIQPAELGDSAVYLCASSSRLADYNEQFFGPGTRLTVL.

This sequence joins TRBV9 and TRBJ2-3; D may be TRBD1 (5 bases). Germline-derived CDR1 and CDR2 are SGDLS and YYNGEE. The CDR3 has 15 residues. The V gene lost 0 bases and the J gene lost 2 bases, with 10 bases spanning the gap. The CDR3 DNA reads TGTGCCAGCAGCGTAGCTGGGGCATACACAGATACGCAGTATTTT. It yields the protein CASSVAGAYTDTQYF.

The gene calls are TRBV6-5 and TRBJ2-3; 8 nucleotides agree with TRBD2. This CDR3 contains 14 residues. Germline CDR1 is MNHEY and CDR2 is SVGAGI. Losses at the gene ends were 6 bases for V and 4 bases for J; bases not matched to a gene: 6. CDR3 sequence (DNA): TGTGCCAGCAGGTCGGGAGGGCCACCAGATACGCAGTATTTT. Its protein is CASRSGGPPDTQYF.

V usage is TRBV4-1 and J usage is TRBJ1-3, with D possibly TRBD1 on 5 matching bases. Germline CDR1 MGHRA, CDR2 YSYEKL. The CDR3 spans 17 residues. V lost 1 base to trimming and J lost 0 bases, with 13 bases between them. In DNA form, the CDR3 reads TGCGCCAGCAGCCAAGTTCAAGGGGAAAGCTCTGGAAACACCATATATTTT. Translating it yields CASSQVQGESSGNTIYF.

The chain has TRBV25-1 and TRBJ2-1; D ambiguous. CDR1 and CDR2 (germline): MGHDK, SYGVNS. The V end was cut by 3 bases, the J end by 5 bases, with 14 bases between. This CDR3 comprises 15 residues. The CDR3 DNA sequence: TGTGCCAGCAGTGATGAACTATTTCTTAACAATGAGCAGTTCTTC. Translation gives CASSDELFLNNEQFF.

The chain employs TRBV4-2 and TRBJ2-2, with TRBD2 identical over 10 bases. Germline V lookup: CDR1 LGHNA, CDR2 YNFKEQ. J was trimmed by 5 bases and V by 0 bases; bases with no gene match: 6. The CDR3 spans 17 residues. The CDR3 loop is CASSQERSSGGTGELFF. The DNA for the CDR3 is TGTGCCAGCAGCCAAGAGCGGTCTAGCGGGGGAACCGGGGAGCTGTTTTTT.

The chain recombines TRBV28 with TRBJ1-5; D not resolved. The CDR3 sequence is 15 residues long. Germline lookup yields CDR1 MDHEN and CDR2 SYDVKM. V lost 2 bases, J lost 0 bases, and 8 bases lay in between. CDR3 loop: CASSLKEYSNQPQHF. The CDR3 DNA is TGTGCCAGCAGTTTAAAGGAGTATAGCAATCAGCCCCAGCATTTT.